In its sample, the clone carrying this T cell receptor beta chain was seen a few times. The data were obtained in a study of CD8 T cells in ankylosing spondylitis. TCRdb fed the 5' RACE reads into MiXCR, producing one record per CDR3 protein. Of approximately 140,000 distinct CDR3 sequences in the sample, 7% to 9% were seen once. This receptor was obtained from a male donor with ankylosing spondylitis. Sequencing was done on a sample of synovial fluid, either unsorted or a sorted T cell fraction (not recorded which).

The CDR3 nucleotides are TGTGCCAGTCGAGTCGGGGCGGAGACCCAGTACTTC. Protein sequence: CASRVGAETQYF. The rearrangement links TRBV2 to TRBJ2-5; TRBD1 or TRBD2 may be the D gene (5 bases each). CDR1 and CDR2 from the germline V gene are SNHLY and FYNNEI. The ends were cut back, 9 bases at V and 5 bases at J, with 13 bases in the middle. The CDR3 spans 12 residues.